A selection of T cell receptor beta chains follows, all from one sample in a study of blood T cell repertoires in COVID-19. The method was immunoSEQ multiplex PCR; TCRdb's version includes in-frame clones alone and lacks a portion of them. The sample has 250,000 to 300,000 clones, around four fifths seen once. The sequencing sample was made of peripheral blood. These receptors originate from an elderly man with acute or convalescent COVID-19. The conserved cysteine and the conserved F or W are not part of the CDR3 here.

v_call	j_call	cdr3_aa
TRBV21-1	TRBJ1-6	ASSKQINNSPLH
TRBV19	TRBJ2-3	ASKVGGYTDTQY
TRBV6-2/TRBV6-3	TRBJ2-3	ASSYRLAGRTDTQY
TRBV12-3/TRBV12-4	TRBJ2-2	ASSDRRMLF
TRBV19	TRBJ2-7	ASSTSGLGYEQY
TRBV5-6	TRBJ2-7	ASSLGPGVTFKPY
TRBV11-2	TRBJ1-6	ASSFTVLNSPLH
TRBV5-1	TRBJ2-3	ASSLEGRGAADTQY
TRBV5-1	TRBJ2-7	ASALDRGGWEQY
TRBV9	TRBJ2-5	ASSPLLAGLKETQY
TRBV7-8	TRBJ1-5	ASSERTGYSNQPQH
TRBV18	TRBJ1-2	ASSPDTEYGYT
TRBV5-1	TRBJ1-6	ASSWGTANNSPLH
TRBV2	TRBJ2-6	ASSYRGSGANVLT
TRBV27	TRBJ2-1	ASSRLGSYNEQF
TRBV27	TRBJ2-5	ASSFTGAPGETQY
TRBV29-1	TRBJ1-1	SVIRDRNTEAF
TRBV5-4	TRBJ2-5	ASSFGTSGEETQY
TRBV28	TRBJ2-7	ASSWTSGDERQY
TRBV2	TRBJ2-1	ASSDGGKSYNEQF
TRBV9	TRBJ2-7	ASSGAGAYEQY
TRBV6-5	TRBJ2-3	ASSSSGGTDTQY
TRBV5-1	TRBJ1-2	ASSYNRGPGYGYT
TRBV19	TRBJ2-7	ASSISFGQGGLYEQY
TRBV30	TRBJ1-1	AWSVGGAGTEAF
TRBV20-1	TRBJ2-1	SASTLTGGLGNEQF
TRBV3-1/TRBV3-2	TRBJ2-7	ASSQPGTIHEQY
TRBV20-1	TRBJ2-5	SATSLETQY
TRBV5-1	TRBJ1-2	ASSLGRGGNYGYT
TRBV6-5	TRBJ1-6	ASSDRAPYNSPLH
TRBV2	TRBJ1-2	ATSGSDKLGYT
TRBV2	TRBJ2-1	ASSAGLAYNEQF
TRBV7-9	TRBJ2-5	ASSFAGVETQY
TRBV28	TRBJ1-5	ASRSPGTGIQPQH
TRBV2	TRBJ2-2	ASGGGGATGELF
TRBV6-1	TRBJ1-5	ASSEGGRNQPQH
TRBV7-9	TRBJ1-5	ASSLGSLVGPGDQPQH
TRBV7-9	TRBJ1-6	ASSLAATGGGSPLH
TRBV2	TRBJ1-5	ASTRTGLGDQPQH
TRBV19	TRBJ2-2	ASSMGPGGGELF
TRBV10-3	TRBJ2-3	AIRPSGGASDTQY
TRBV7-9	TRBJ2-2	ASSLGTDTGELF
TRBV30	TRBJ1-2	AWTQPGGPNYGYT
TRBV6-5	TRBJ2-7	ASRFGTGAYEQY
TRBV2	TRBJ2-5	ASTSVETQY
TRBV28	TRBJ2-7	ASSSRLAGDYEQY
TRBV29-1	TRBJ2-1	SATGSGNEQF
TRBV7-9	TRBJ1-6	ASSPGNSPLH
TRBV5-1	TRBJ2-5	ASSLMVSGGQETQY